The 30 T cell receptor beta chains listed next were all sequenced from one sample in a study of naive and memory T cell subsets (dated by TCRdb to 2016 to 2017). What the research found in general, with its limitations: A few larger clonotypes were found in naive repertoires, especially CD8, and these larger clonotypes were possibly memory cells re-expressing CD45RA.

No antigen is known for these receptors. Receptor libraries were prepared by UMI-ligation and nested PCR. The listed sequencing device is Illumina MiSeq. To cover both TRBC1 and TRBC2, the beta constant-region primer consisted of an equimolar mix of two oligonucleotides. Four rounds of PCR were used to amplify ligated cDNA, with nested alpha and beta constant-region primers being used together with the SP2 primer. Using fastp at Q25 and MiXCR, TCRdb reprocessed the public reads and kept productive beta chains. A single entry per CDR3 protein holds the most common genes and DNA from its merged rows. This sample is represented by tens of thousands of distinct CDR3 sequences; around 11% of them were singletons. The ten top clones hold over 0.11% of the sample. Input material: naive CD4+ T cells from blood. Per the publication, the cell subset or site label means: naive T cells, CD45RA high CD27+. These receptors all come from a human donor in good health.

This clonotype was observed a handful of times. V gene TRBV4-3 combines with J gene TRBJ2-6; D call uncertain. Germline assignment: CDR1 LGHNA and CDR2 YSLEER. Trimming stripped 0 bases from V and 0 bases from J, with 9 bases between. There are 17 residues in the CDR3. This CDR3 is CASSQDFGDSGANVLTF. CDR3 DNA sequence: TGCGCCAGCAGCCAAGATTTTGGTGACTCTGGGGCCAACGTCCTGACTTTC.

There are a few counts of this clonotype. The chain uses TRBV18 and TRBJ2-6; TRBD1 matches 10 bases. CDR3 size: 17 residues. With 2 bases clipped from V and 3 bases from J, the junction kept 4 bases outside the gene matches. Per germline, CDR1 KGHSH and CDR2 LQKENI. The DNA for the CDR3 is TGTGCCAGCTCACCAGACAGGGGGCTTGGTGGGGCCAACGTCCTGACTTTC. This gives the protein CASSPDRGLGGANVLTF.

V and J are TRBV6-1 and TRBJ2-3; 14 bases are shared with TRBD2. The CDR3 totals 16 residues. V lost 5 bases, J lost 2 bases, and 3 bases stayed unmatched. Germline V gene lookup returns CDR1 MNHNS and CDR2 SASEGT. CDR3 nucleotides: TGTGCCAGCAGTCGGACTAGCGGGGGGACCACAGATACGCAGTATTTT. Translating it yields CASSRTSGGTTDTQYF.

This clonotype was recorded a few times. This sequence joins TRBV28 and TRBJ1-5; 7 bases line up with TRBD1. The V gene end was trimmed by 6 bases and the J gene end by 0 bases; junction bases not matched to a gene: 8. The CDR3 spans 16 residues. The germline gives CDR1 MDHEN, CDR2 SYDVKM. CDR3 DNA sequence: TGTGCCAGCAGGCTCAGGGGACAGACTAGCAATCAGCCCCAGCATTTT. Amino acids: CASRLRGQTSNQPQHF.

This clonotype was picked up a small number of times. The chain uses TRBV4-1 and TRBJ2-7; 8 bases fit TRBD1. This CDR3 is 20 amino acids long. CDR1 and CDR2 from the germline V gene are MGHRA and YSYEKL. V gave up 3 bases and J gave up 3 bases; unmatched junction bases: 22. The CDR3 sequence is CASSQARGTGPDGLHYEQYF. CDR3 sequence (DNA): TGCGCCAGCAGCCAGGCAAGGGGGACAGGACCGGACGGATTACACTACGAGCAGTACTTC.

Ten or more counts support this clonotype. The chain joins TRBV28 to TRBJ2-6; tentative D call: TRBD1 (6 bases). Trimming removed 6 bases from V and 0 bases from J, with 18 bases in between. CDR1 and CDR2 from the germline V gene are MDHEN and SYDVKM. The CDR3 length is 18 residues. The CDR3, as DNA: TGTGCCAGCAGGCCTAACAGGGTTTCTAGCTCTGGGGCCAACGTCCTGACTTTC. Encoded protein: CASRPNRVSSSGANVLTF.

The chain combines TRBV6-2 or TRBV6-3 with TRBJ2-3; 8 bases fit TRBD2. Germline loops: CDR1 MNHEY, CDR2 SVGEGT. This CDR3 spans 14 amino acids. After removal of 7 bases from V and 0 bases from J, the junction contained 3 bases not matched to a gene. This chain's CDR3 is CASKRELSTDTQYF. CDR3 DNA sequence: TGTGCCAGCAAGCGGGAGCTTAGCACAGATACGCAGTATTTT.

The chain links TRBV7-6 to TRBJ2-5; D may be TRBD2 (5 bases). Germline lookup yields CDR1 SGHVS and CDR2 FNYEAQ. The germline V and J ends were trimmed by 1 base and 2 bases, with 14 bases remaining between them. The CDR3 is 16 residues long. CDR3 nucleotides: TGTGCCAGCAGCTTAGGCGTGAGGGTAGGGCAAGAGACCCAGTACTTC. Translated: CASSLGVRVGQETQYF.

This clonotype has at least ten counts. This chain connects TRBV18 to TRBJ2-7; D call uncertain. CDR1 KGHSH and CDR2 LQKENI come from the germline V gene. The CDR3 has 13 amino acids. The germline V and J ends were trimmed by 4 bases and 1 base, with 8 bases remaining between them. CDR3 residues: CASSQPPSYEQYF. The CDR3 DNA sequence: TGTGCCAGCTCACAGCCCCCGTCCTACGAGCAGTACTTC. Based on the CDR3 plus reference TRBV18 and TRBJ2-7, the full variable domain is NAGVMQNPRHLVRRRGQEARLRCSPMKGHSHVYWYRQLPEEGLKFMVYLQKENIIDESGMPKERFSAEFPKEGPSILRIQQVVRGDSAAYFCASSQPPSYEQYFGPGTRLTVT.

This clonotype was picked up many times. The chain recombines TRBV7-2 with TRBJ2-3, with TRBD2 matching over 11 bases. V lost 5 bases and J lost 2; bases outside the gene matches: 12. The germline CDR1 and CDR2 sequences are SGHTA and FQGNSA. This CDR3 spans 18 amino acids. CDR3 in DNA: TGTGCCAGCAGCCTGCCTAAGACTAGCGGGATCAACACAGATACGCAGTATTTT. Its translation: CASSLPKTSGINTDTQYF.

J is TRBJ2-1 and V is TRBV20-1, with D possibly TRBD2 on 5 matching bases. The V and J ends lost 1 base and 4 bases respectively, with 11 bases between them. Germline CDR1 and CDR2: DFQATT and SNEGSKA (reference sequence). The length of the CDR3 is 14 residues. The CDR3 is CSARGTAIYNEQFF. In DNA, the CDR3 is TGCAGTGCTAGAGGGACTGCGATTTACAATGAGCAGTTCTTC.

V and J are TRBV18 and TRBJ2-3; D perhaps matches TRBD1 (6 bases). Trimming cost V 0 bases and J 4 bases, with 8 bases left between them. This CDR3 region has 14 residues. Germline V gene data show CDR1 as KGHSH and CDR2 as LQKENI. The CDR3 nucleotides read TGTGCCAGCTCACCACCGGACAGCGCAGATACGCAGTATTTT. The encoded protein is CASSPPDSADTQYF.

The chain has TRBV5-1 and TRBJ2-1, with TRBD2 identical over 9 bases. The CDR3 is 21 amino acids. Trimming removed 4 bases from V and 0 bases from J; junction bases left unmatched: 20. Germline V gene sequence: CDR1 SGHRS, CDR2 YFSETQ. This chain's CDR3 is CASSPKVGTSRFFGSYNEQFF. In DNA form, the CDR3 reads TGCGCCAGCAGCCCCAAGGTAGGGACTAGCCGATTTTTTGGCTCCTACAATGAGCAGTTCTTC. Complete variable domain (other parts from reference TRBV5-1 and TRBJ2-1): KAGVTQTPRYLIKTRGQQVTLSCSPISGHRSVSWYQQTPGQGLQFLFEYFSETQRNKGNFPGRFSGRQFSNSRSEMNVSTLELGDSALYLCASSPKVGTSRFFGSYNEQFFGPGTRLTVL.

The V and J genes are TRBV7-3 and TRBJ2-2, with D unresolved. The V gene's germline CDR1 is SGHTA and CDR2 FQGTGA. The CDR3 contains 13 residues. V gave up 5 bases and J gave up 0 bases, with 4 bases separating them. The CDR3 reads CASSGTNTGELFF. CDR3 bases: TGTGCCAGCAGCGGGACGAACACCGGGGAGCTGTTTTTT.

This chain links TRBV20-1 with TRBJ1-2, with D hard to call. The V end lost 6 bases, the J end lost 8 bases, and 13 bases lay between the germline ends. The CDR3 consists of 11 residues. From germline, CDR1 is DFQATT and CDR2 SNEGSKA (reference sequence). The CDR3 spells CSAPSPPGYTF. In DNA, the CDR3 is TGCAGTGCCCCCTCTCCTCCGGGCTACACCTTC.

Only a few counts were recorded for this clonotype. In DNA form, the CDR3 reads TGTGCCAGCAGTTTACCGGGACTAGCGGAGGGCTACGAGCAGTACTTC. Its translation: CASSLPGLAEGYEQYF. V usage is TRBV28 and J usage is TRBJ2-7; 11 positions match TRBD2. CDR1 and CDR2 (germline): MDHEN, SYDVKM. This CDR3 is built from 16 residues. V lost 2 bases to trimming and J lost 3 bases; unmatched junction nucleotides: 6.

This clonotype was seen a handful of times. For the CDR3, the DNA is TGCGCCAGCAGCCACTCGGTGGCTAGCGGGGTCACCGGGGAGCTGTTTTTT. Residues: CASSHSVASGVTGELFF. This rearrangement joins TRBV4-3 to TRBJ2-2; 9 nucleotides agree with TRBD2. This CDR3 has 17 amino acids. Unmatched junction bases numbered 9, after V lost 3 bases and J lost 4 bases. CDR1 is LGHNA and CDR2 is YSLEER in the germline V gene.

The V call is TRBV14, the J call TRBJ1-2; a weak D match, TRBD1 (5 bases). The V end was cut by 4 bases, the J end by 4 bases, with 16 bases between. The germline V gene has CDR1 SGHDN and CDR2 FVKESK. There are 15 residues in the CDR3. CDR3 sequence (DNA): TGTGCCAGCAGCCTCCCAGGGATTCCCGGCTATGGCTACACCTTC. Translation gives CASSLPGIPGYGYTF.

This clonotype was detected ten times or more. The J gene is TRBJ2-3, the V gene TRBV29-1; a possible D gene is TRBD2 (6 bases). The germline V gene encodes CDR1 SQVTM and CDR2 ANQGSEA. V was pared by 7 bases and J by 0 bases, with 17 bases between. This CDR3 has 15 amino acids. CDR3 region: CSAQRREASTDTQYF. The CDR3, as DNA: TGCAGCGCCCAACGGAGGGAAGCTAGCACAGATACGCAGTATTTT.

The V and J genes are TRBV7-9 and TRBJ1-1; D remains ambiguous. CDR3 length equals 17 residues. Germline CDR1 and CDR2: SEHNR and FQNEAQ (reference sequence). The germline V and J ends were trimmed by 1 base and 0 bases, with 15 bases remaining between them. Here the CDR3 DNA reads TGTGCCAGCAGCTTAGTCGGCACAGAGCTAATGAACACTGAAGCTTTCTTT. This translates into CASSLVGTELMNTEAFF.

This clonotype was detected a few times. The V and J genes are TRBV18 and TRBJ2-1; D possibly matches TRBD1 or TRBD2 (5 bases each). The CDR3 totals 14 residues. V shed 5 bases and J shed 4 bases, with 12 bases lying between them. CDR1 KGHSH and CDR2 LQKENI come from the germline V gene. CDR3 loop: CASSKLEGYNEQFF. Here the CDR3 DNA reads TGTGCCAGCTCAAAACTTGAGGGGTACAATGAGCAGTTCTTC. Full variable domain (missing parts from reference TRBV18 and TRBJ2-1): NAGVMQNPRHLVRRRGQEARLRCSPMKGHSHVYWYRQLPEEGLKFMVYLQKENIIDESGMPKERFSAEFPKEGPSILRIQQVVRGDSAAYFCASSKLEGYNEQFFGPGTRLTVL.

This clonotype was observed many times. The chain couples TRBV18 to TRBJ2-3; TRBD1 is a possible D gene (6 bases). V was cut by 1 base and J by 0 bases, with 11 bases left in between. The germline V gene encodes CDR1 KGHSH and CDR2 LQKENI. This CDR3 spans 16 amino acids. The CDR3 sequence: CASSPLAGTSTDTQYF. CDR3 nucleotides: TGTGCCAGCTCACCACTAGCCGGGACAAGCACAGATACGCAGTATTTT.

This clonotype was found many times. The chain links TRBV3-1 to TRBJ2-1; D unclear. V was pared by 5 bases and J by 9 bases, with 8 bases between. The CDR3 is made up of 11 amino acids. Germline V gene lookup returns CDR1 LGHDT and CDR2 YNNKEL (reference sequence). CDR3 sequence (DNA): TGTGCCAGCAGCAGGCAGACTGAGCAGTTCTTC. It encodes CASSRQTEQFF.

The V gene is TRBV18, the J gene TRBJ1-2; no definite D call. The V gene lost 8 bases and the J gene lost 2 bases, with 9 bases spanning the gap. CDR3 size: 12 residues. Germline V gene lookup returns CDR1 KGHSH and CDR2 LQKENI. The CDR3: CASADTNYGYTF. Here the CDR3 DNA reads TGTGCCAGCGCCGATACCAACTATGGCTACACCTTC. The full variable domain, completed using reference TRBV18 and TRBJ1-2, is NAGVMQNPRHLVRRRGQEARLRCSPMKGHSHVYWYRQLPEEGLKFMVYLQKENIIDESGMPKERFSAEFPKEGPSILRIQQVVRGDSAAYFCASADTNYGYTFGSGTRLTVV.

This clonotype showed up many times. The chain recombines TRBV7-2 with TRBJ2-3; D unclear. CDR1 is SGHTA, CDR2 FQGNSA, per germline. Trimming shortened V by 2 bases and J by 5 bases, and 2 bases separated the two germline ends. The CDR3 has 11 amino acids. CDR3 amino acids: CASSLIDTQYF. The CDR3 bases are TGTGCCAGCAGCTTAATAGATACGCAGTATTTT.

This clonotype was picked up many times. V and J are TRBV20-1 and TRBJ2-1; TRBD2 aligns across 15 bases. V shed 2 bases and J 12 bases; nucleotides not matched to a gene: 5. CDR3 size: 14 residues. Germline V gene sequence: CDR1 DFQATT, CDR2 SNEGSKA (reference sequence). CDR3 loop: CSARWTSGGAGQFF. The CDR3 DNA reads as TGCAGTGCTAGATGGACTAGCGGGGGGGCGGGGCAGTTCTTC.

This chain uses TRBV11-3 with TRBJ2-1; 10 bases are shared with TRBD2. V lost 3 bases to trimming and J lost 10 bases; unmatched junction nucleotides: 9. The length of the CDR3 is 15 residues. Germline CDR1 is SGHNT and CDR2 is YENEEA. The CDR3 loop is CASSLSRLAGVEQFF. The DNA of the CDR3 is TGTGCCAGCAGCTTGTCACGGCTAGCGGGAGTGGAGCAGTTCTTC.

This clonotype was seen many times. The rearrangement uses TRBV20-1 and TRBJ2-2; 9 bases are a match to TRBD2. CDR1 and CDR2 from the germline V gene are DFQATT and SNEGSKA (reference sequence). V trimming: 5 bases; J trimming: 0 bases; junction bases outside the gene matches: 4. The CDR3 covers 15 residues. The CDR3 loop is CSASRTSANTGELFF. In DNA, the CDR3 is TGCAGTGCTTCGAGGACTAGCGCGAACACCGGGGAGCTGTTTTTT.

This clonotype was seen at least ten times. In DNA, the CDR3 is TGTGCCAGCAGCAAAGGACGAGGGGAATCCTACGAGCAGTACTTC. It encodes CASSKGRGESYEQYF. The chain couples TRBV21-1 to TRBJ2-7; TRBD1 was called by the table and not checked on the DNA. TRBV21-1 is tagged as a pseudogene. This CDR3 region has 15 residues.

Worth noting for this clonotype: At one end, the junction sequence differs from germline, possibly due to a read error. This chain uses TRBV28 with TRBJ2-1; 8 nucleotides align to TRBD2. The germline CDR1 and CDR2 sequences are MDHEN and SYDVKM. The length of the CDR3 is 14 residues. The CDR3 spells CASTRLASYNGQFF. CDR3 bases: TGTGCCAGCACCCGACTAGCGAGCTACAATGGGCAGTTCTTC.